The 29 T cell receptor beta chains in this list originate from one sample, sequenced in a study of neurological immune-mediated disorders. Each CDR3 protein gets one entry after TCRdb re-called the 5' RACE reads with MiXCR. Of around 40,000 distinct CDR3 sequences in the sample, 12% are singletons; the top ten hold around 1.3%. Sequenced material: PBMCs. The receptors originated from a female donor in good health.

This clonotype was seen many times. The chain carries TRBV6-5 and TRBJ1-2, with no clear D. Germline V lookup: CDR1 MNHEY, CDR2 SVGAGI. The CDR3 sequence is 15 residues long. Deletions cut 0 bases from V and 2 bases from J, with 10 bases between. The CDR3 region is CASSYSGRKNYGYTF. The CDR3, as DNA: TGTGCCAGCAGTTACTCGGGCAGAAAGAACTATGGCTACACCTTC.

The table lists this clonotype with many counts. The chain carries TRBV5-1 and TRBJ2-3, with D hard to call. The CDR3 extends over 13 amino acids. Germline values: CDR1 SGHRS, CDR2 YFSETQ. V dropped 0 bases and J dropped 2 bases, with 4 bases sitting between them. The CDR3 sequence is CASSLGPTDTQYF. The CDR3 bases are TGCGCCAGCAGCTTGGGACCCACAGATACGCAGTATTTT.

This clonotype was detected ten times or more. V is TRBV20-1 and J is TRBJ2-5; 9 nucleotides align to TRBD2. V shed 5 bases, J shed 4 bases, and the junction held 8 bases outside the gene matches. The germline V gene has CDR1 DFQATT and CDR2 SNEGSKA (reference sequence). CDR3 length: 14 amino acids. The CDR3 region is CSAAGGAQGETQYF. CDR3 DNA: TGCAGTGCTGCGGGGGGGGCCCAGGGAGAGACCCAGTACTTC.

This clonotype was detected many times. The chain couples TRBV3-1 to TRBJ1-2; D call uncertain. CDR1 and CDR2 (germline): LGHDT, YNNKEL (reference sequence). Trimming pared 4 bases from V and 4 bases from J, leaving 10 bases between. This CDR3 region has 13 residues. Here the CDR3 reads CASSPWEGYGYTF. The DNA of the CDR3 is TGTGCCAGCAGCCCTTGGGAAGGCTATGGCTACACCTTC. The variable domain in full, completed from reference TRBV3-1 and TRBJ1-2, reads DTAVSQTPKYLVTQMGNDKSIKCEQNLGHDTMYWYKQDSKKFLKIMFSYNNKELIINETVPNRFSPKSPDKAHLNLHINSLELGDSAVYFCASSPWEGYGYTFGSGTRLTVV.

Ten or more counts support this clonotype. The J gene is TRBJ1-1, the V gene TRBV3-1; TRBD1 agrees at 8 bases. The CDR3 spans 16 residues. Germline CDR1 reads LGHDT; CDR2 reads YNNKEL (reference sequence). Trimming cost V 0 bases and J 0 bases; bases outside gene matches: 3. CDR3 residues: CASSQDRGRLNTEAFF. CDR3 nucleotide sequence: TGTGCCAGCAGCCAAGACAGGGGGCGCCTGAACACTGAAGCTTTCTTT.

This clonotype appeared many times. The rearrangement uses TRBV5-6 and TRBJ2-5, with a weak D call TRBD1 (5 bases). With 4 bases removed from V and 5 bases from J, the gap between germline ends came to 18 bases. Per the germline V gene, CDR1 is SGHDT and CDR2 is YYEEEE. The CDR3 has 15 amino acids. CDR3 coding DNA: TGTGCCAGCAGCCCAGGGTCAGGGCCCAGGGAGACCCAGTACTTC. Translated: CASSPGSGPRETQYF.

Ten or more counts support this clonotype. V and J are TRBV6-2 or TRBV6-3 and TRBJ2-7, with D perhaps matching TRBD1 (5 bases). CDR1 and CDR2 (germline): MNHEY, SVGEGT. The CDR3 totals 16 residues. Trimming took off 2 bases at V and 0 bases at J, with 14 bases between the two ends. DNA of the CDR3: TGTGCCAGCAGTTACCGACAGACCACTACCTCCTACGAGCAGTACTTC. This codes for CASSYRQTTTSYEQYF.

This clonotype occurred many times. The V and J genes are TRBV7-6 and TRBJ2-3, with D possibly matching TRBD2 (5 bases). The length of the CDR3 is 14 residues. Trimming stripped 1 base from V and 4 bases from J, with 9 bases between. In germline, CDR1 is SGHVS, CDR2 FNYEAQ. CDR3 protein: CASSLVPRADTQYF. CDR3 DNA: TGTGCCAGCAGCTTAGTTCCGAGGGCAGATACGCAGTATTTT.

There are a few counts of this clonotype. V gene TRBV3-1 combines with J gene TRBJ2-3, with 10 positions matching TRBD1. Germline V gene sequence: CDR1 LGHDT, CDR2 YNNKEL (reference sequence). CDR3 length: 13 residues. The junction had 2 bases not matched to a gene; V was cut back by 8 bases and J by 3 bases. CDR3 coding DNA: TGTGCCAGCCGGGACAGGGGTACAGATACGCAGTATTTT. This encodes CASRDRGTDTQYF.

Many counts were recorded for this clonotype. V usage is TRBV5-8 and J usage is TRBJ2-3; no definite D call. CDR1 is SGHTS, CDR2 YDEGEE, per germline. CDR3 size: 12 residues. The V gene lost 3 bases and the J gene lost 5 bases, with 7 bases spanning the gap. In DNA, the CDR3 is TGTGCCAGCAGCTCGACCTTAGATACGCAGTATTTT. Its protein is CASSSTLDTQYF.

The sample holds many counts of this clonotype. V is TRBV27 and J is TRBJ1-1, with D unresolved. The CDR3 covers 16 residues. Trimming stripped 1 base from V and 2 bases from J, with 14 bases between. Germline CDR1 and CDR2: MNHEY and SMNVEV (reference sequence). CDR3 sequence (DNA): TGTGCCAGCAGTTTATGGGCAGTAAGTAAAAACACTGAAGCTTTCTTT. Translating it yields CASSLWAVSKNTEAFF.

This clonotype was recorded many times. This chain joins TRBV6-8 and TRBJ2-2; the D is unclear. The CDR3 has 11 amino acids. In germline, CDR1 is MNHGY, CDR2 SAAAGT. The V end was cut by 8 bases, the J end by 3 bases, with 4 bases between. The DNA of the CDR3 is TGTGCCAGCCTCGACACCGGGGAGCTGTTTTTT. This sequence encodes CASLDTGELFF.

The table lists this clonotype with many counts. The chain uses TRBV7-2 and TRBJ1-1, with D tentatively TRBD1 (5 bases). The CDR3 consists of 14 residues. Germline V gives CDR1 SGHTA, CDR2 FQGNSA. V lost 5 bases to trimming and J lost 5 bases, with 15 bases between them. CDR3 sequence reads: CASSQGGTRTEAFF. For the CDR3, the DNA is TGTGCCAGCAGCCAGGGAGGGACTCGGACTGAAGCTTTCTTT.

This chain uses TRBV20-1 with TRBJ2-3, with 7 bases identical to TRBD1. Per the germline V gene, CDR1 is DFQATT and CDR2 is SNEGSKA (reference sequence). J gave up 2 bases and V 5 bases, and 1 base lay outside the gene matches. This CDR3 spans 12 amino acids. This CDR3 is CSAGTATDTQYF. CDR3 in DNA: TGCAGTGCTGGGACAGCCACAGATACGCAGTATTTT.

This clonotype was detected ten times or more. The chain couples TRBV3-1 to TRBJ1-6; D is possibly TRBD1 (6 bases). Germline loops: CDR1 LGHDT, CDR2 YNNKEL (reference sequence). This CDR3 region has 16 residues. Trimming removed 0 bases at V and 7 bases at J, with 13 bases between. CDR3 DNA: TGTGCCAGCAGCCAAGATTGGAAAGGGGGGAATTCACCCCTCCACTTT. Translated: CASSQDWKGGNSPLHF.

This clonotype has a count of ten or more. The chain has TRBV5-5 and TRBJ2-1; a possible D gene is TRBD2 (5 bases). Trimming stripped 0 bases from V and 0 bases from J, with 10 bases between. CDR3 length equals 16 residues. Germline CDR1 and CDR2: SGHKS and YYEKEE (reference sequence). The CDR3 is CASSLEPGSSYNEQFF. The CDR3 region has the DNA TGTGCCAGCAGCTTGGAGCCTGGGAGCTCCTACAATGAGCAGTTCTTC.

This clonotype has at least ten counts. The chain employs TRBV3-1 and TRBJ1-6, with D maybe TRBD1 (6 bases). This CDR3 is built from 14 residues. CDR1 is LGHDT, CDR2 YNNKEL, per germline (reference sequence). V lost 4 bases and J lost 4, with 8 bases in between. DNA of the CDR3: TGTGCCAGCAGCCGGGACATTTATAATTCACCCCTCCACTTT. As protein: CASSRDIYNSPLHF. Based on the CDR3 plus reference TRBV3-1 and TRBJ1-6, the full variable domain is DTAVSQTPKYLVTQMGNDKSIKCEQNLGHDTMYWYKQDSKKFLKIMFSYNNKELIINETVPNRFSPKSPDKAHLNLHINSLELGDSAVYFCASSRDIYNSPLHFGNGTRLTVT.

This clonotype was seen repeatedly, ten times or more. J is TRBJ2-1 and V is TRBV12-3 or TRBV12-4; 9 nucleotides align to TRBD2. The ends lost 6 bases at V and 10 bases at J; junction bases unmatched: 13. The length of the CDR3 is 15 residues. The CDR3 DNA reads TGTGCCAGCAGCCGCGGGGGGGCGGGAGGGAAAGAGCAGTTCTTC. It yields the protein CASSRGGAGGKEQFF.

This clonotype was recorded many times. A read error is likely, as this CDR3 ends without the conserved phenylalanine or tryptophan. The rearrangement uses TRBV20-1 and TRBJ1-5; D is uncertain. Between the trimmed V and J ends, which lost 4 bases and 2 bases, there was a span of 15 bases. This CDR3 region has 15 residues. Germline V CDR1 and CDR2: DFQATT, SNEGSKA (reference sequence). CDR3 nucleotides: TGCAGTGCTACCATCGGAGGGTTCCGCAATCAGCCCCAGCATATT. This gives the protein CSATIGGFRNQPQHI.

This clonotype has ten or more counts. The DNA of the CDR3 is TGTGCCAGCAGCGACGCGATGGGAGATTCACCCCTCCACTTT. Translating it yields CASSDAMGDSPLHF. The chain uses TRBV5-6 and TRBJ1-6; the D is unclear. Germline V gene data show CDR1 as SGHDT and CDR2 as YYEEEE. The V gene lost 4 bases and the J gene lost 8 bases, with 13 bases spanning the gap. The CDR3 runs to 14 residues.

The CDR3 nucleotides are TGTGCCAGCAGTTTGAAGCAGGGAAATAGAGCTTTCTTT. This codes for CASSLKQGNRAFF. The rearrangement uses TRBV6-5 and TRBJ1-1, with D perhaps TRBD1 (5 bases). V was clipped by 4 bases and J by 10 bases, with 16 bases between them. The CDR3 is 13 residues long. The germline V gene encodes CDR1 MNHEY and CDR2 SVGAGI.

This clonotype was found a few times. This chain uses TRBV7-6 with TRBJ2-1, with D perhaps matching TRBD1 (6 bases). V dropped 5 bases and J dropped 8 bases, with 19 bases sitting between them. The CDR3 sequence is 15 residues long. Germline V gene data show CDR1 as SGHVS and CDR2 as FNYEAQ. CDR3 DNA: TGTGCCAGCAGCCCCGGACAGACCTGGACCGATGAGCAGTTCTTC. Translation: CASSPGQTWTDEQFF.

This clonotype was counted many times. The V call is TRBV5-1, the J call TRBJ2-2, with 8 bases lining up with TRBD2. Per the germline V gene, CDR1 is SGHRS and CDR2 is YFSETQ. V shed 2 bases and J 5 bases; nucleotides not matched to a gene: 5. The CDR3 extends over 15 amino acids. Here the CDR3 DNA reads TGCGCCAGCAGCTTAACAGCGGGAGTTACCGGGGAGCTGTTTTTT. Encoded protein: CASSLTAGVTGELFF. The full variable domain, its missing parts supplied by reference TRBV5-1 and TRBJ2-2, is KAGVTQTPRYLIKTRGQQVTLSCSPISGHRSVSWYQQTPGQGLQFLFEYFSETQRNKGNFPGRFSGRQFSNSRSEMNVSTLELGDSALYLCASSLTAGVTGELFFGEGSRLTVL.

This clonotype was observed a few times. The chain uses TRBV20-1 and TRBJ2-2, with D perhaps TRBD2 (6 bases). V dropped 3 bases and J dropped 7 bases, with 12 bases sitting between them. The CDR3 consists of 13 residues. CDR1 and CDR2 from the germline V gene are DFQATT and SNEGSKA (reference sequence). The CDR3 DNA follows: TGCAGTGCTAGGTTGGAGGGGATCGGGGAGCTGTTTTTT. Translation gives CSARLEGIGELFF.

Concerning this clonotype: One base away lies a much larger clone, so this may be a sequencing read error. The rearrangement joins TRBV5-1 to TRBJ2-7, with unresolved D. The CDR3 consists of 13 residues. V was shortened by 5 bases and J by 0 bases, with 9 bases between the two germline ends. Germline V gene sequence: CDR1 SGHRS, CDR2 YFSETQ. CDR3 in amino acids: CASSSVNSYEQYF. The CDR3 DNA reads TGCGCCAGCAGTTCCGTGAACTCCTACGAGCAGTACTTC. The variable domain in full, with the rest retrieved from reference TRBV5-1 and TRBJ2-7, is KAGVTQTPRYLIKTRGQQVTLSCSPISGHRSVSWYQQTPGQGLQFLFEYFSETQRNKGNFPGRFSGRQFSNSRSEMNVSTLELGDSALYLCASSSVNSYEQYFGPGTRLTVT.

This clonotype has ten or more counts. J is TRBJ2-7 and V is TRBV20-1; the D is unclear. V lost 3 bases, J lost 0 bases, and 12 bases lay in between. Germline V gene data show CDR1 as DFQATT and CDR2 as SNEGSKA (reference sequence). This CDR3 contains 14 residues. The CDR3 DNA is TGCAGTGCTAGCGACCCTTTAAGCTCCTACGAGCAGTACTTC. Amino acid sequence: CSASDPLSSYEQYF.

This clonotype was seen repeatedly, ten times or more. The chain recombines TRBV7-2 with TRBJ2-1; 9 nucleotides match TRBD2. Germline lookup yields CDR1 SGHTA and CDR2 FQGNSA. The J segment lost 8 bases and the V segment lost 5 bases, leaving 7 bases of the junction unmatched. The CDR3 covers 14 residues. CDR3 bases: TGTGCCAGCAGCCGCTTTCGGACTAGCGATGAGCAGTTCTTC. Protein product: CASSRFRTSDEQFF.

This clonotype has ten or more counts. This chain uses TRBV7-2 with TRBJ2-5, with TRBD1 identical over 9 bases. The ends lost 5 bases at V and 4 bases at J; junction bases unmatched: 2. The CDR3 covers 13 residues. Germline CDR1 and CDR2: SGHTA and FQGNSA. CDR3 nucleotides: TGTGCCAGCAGCCCGGACAGGGGAGAGACCCAGTACTTC. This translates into CASSPDRGETQYF.

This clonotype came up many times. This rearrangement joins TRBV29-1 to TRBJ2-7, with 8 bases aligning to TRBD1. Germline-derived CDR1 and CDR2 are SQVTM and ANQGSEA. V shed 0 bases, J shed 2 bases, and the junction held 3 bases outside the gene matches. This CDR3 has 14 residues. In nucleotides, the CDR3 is TGCAGCGTTGAAGAATCAGGGGGCCCCTACGAGCAGTACTTC. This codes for CSVEESGGPYEQYF.